The entry that follows covers one T cell receptor beta chain sequence. Antigen: not known. This table comes from immunoSEQ multiplex PCR, and its TCRdb copy is limited to in-frame clones, with some not included. The table lists some 100,000 clones, roughly 92% of them singletons. These data belong to a study of OX40 agonist ivuxolimab in advanced cancers. Study-wide background: Every 2 weeks, patients got intravenous ivuxolimab at one of six dose levels (0.01-10 mg/kg). A mean age of roughly 66 years, range roughly 20 to 80, was recorded, and roughly 80% were male.

Regarding the study as a whole: Clonal expansion from baseline to week 6 occurred in both CD4+ and CD8+ T cells. There were, on average, more expanded clones in CD8+ T cells than in CD4+.

The material sequenced was CD4+ or CD8+ T cells sorted from blood, taken in a trial of the OX40 agonist ivuxolimab. The TCR originated in an adult with an advanced solid tumor such as melanoma, head and neck, liver or kidney cancer.

The CDR3 reads CASSPGGQFYEQYF. The CDR3 DNA follows: TGTGCCAGTAGTCCCGGCGGGCAGTTCTACGAGCAGTACTTC. The rearrangement uses TRBV19 and TRBJ2-7, with D tentatively TRBD2 (5 bases). The germline gives CDR1 LNHDA, CDR2 SQIVND (reference sequence). The CDR3 loop spans 14 amino acids. The V end was cut by 5 bases, the J end by 3 bases, with 14 bases between.